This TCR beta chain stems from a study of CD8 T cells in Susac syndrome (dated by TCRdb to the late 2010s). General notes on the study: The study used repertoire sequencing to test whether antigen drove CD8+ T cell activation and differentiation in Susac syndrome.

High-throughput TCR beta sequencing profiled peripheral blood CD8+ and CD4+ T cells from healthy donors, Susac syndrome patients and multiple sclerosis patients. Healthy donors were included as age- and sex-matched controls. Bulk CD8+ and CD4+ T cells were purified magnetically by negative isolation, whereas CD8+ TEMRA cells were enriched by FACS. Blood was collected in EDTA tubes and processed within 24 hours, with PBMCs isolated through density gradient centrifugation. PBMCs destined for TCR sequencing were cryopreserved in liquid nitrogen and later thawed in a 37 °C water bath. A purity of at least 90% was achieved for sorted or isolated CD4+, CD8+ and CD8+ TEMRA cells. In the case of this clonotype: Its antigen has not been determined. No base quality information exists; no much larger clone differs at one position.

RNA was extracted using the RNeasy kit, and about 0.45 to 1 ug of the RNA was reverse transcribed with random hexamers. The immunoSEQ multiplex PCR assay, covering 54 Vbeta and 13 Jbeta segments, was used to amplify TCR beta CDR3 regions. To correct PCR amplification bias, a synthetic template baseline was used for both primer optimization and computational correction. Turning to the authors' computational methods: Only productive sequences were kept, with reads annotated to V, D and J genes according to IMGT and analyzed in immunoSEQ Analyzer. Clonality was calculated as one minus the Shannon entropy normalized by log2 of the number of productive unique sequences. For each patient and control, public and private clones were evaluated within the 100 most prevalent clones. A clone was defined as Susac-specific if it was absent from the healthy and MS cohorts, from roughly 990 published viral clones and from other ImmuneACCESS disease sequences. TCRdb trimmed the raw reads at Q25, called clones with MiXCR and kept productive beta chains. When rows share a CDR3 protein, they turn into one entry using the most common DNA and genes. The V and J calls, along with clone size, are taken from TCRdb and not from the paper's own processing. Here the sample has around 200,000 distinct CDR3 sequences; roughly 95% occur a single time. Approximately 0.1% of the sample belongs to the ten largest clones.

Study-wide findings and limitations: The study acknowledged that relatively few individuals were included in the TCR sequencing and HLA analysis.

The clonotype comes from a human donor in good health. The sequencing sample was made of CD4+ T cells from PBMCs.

The CDR3: CASSATFF. In nucleotide form, the sequence is TGTGCCAGCAGTGCAACCTTCTTC. The V and J genes are TRBV2 and TRBJ2-1, with the D gene uncertain. CDR1 and CDR2 are drawn from the germline V gene: SNHLY, FYNNEI. From the cysteine up to the phenylalanine, the CDR3 has a length of 8 residues. Of all the DNA, just the CDR3 is kept, 24 bases in frame from base 1. V drops 4 bases and J drops 16 bases, leaving 5 bases in between.